The 19 T cell receptor beta chains given below trace back to one sample, sequenced in a study of blood T cell repertoires in COVID-19. Data came from immunoSEQ multiplex PCR; TCRdb stores just in-frame clones and leaves some out. The data show some 110,000 clones, with about 80% seen just once and roughly 5.6% held by the top ten. The sequenced sample consisted of peripheral blood. The receptor source for this set is an older man with acute or convalescent COVID-19.

V and J are TRBV18 and TRBJ2-6; 8 bases match TRBD1. V lost 5 bases and J lost 4; bases outside the gene matches: 13. Germline V lookup: CDR1 KGHSH, CDR2 LQKENI. The CDR3 covers 18 residues. This CDR3 is CASSDRGIISGGANVLTF. CDR3 nucleotides: TGTGCCAGCTCAGACAGGGGAATTATTTCGGGAGGGGCCAACGTCCTGACTTTC.

This clone was detected only a few times. V and J are TRBV6-2 or TRBV6-3 and TRBJ1-5, with 8 positions matching TRBD1. After removal of 5 bases from V and 3 bases from J, the junction contained 15 bases not matched to a gene. CDR3 length equals 18 residues. From germline, CDR1 is MNHEY and CDR2 SVGEGT. The CDR3 nucleotides are TGTGCCAGCAGTCGGGGGACAGGAATGGGACCTCCCAATCAGCCCCAGCATTTT. This translates into CASSRGTGMGPPNQPQHF.

V usage is TRBV5-5 and J usage is TRBJ1-2; D is unresolved. This CDR3 has 14 residues. CDR1 and CDR2 from the germline V gene are SGHKS and YYEKEE (reference sequence). With 1 base removed from V and 2 bases from J, the gap between germline ends came to 9 bases. Here the CDR3 reads CASSLIGGNYGYTF. The CDR3 bases are TGTGCCAGCAGCTTGATAGGAGGGAACTATGGCTACACCTTC. Variable domain in full (rest from reference TRBV5-5 and TRBJ1-2): DAGVTQSPTHLIKTRGQQVTLRCSPISGHKSVSWYQQVLGQGPQFIFQYYEKEERGRGNFPDRFSARQFPNYSSELNVNALLLGDSALYLCASSLIGGNYGYTFGSGTRLTVV.

The chain couples TRBV3-1 (or the pseudogene TRBV3-2) to TRBJ2-5, with D maybe TRBD2 (7 bases). The CDR3 has 15 residues. Germline assignment: CDR1 LGHDT and CDR2 YNNKEL (reference sequence). The V gene lost 1 base and the J gene lost 5 bases, with 14 bases spanning the gap. CDR3 sequence reads: CASSQVSGGWETQYF. The CDR3, as DNA: TGTGCCAGCAGCCAAGTTTCGGGGGGCTGGGAGACCCAGTACTTC.

The chain employs TRBV7-2 and TRBJ2-1, with D possibly TRBD2 on 6 matching bases. This CDR3 comprises 14 residues. Trimming took 5 bases from V and 4 from J, leaving 12 bases between them. CDR1 is SGHTA and CDR2 is FQGNSA in the germline V gene. CDR3 residues: CASSPPGLYNEQFF. CDR3 nucleotides: TGTGCCAGCAGCCCTCCGGGACTTTACAATGAGCAGTTCTTC.

The chain is built from TRBV12-5 and TRBJ2-7; D may be TRBD1 (5 bases). CDR1 is LGHNT and CDR2 is FRNRAP in the germline V gene. This CDR3 region has 12 residues. V lost 6 bases and J lost 6, with 12 bases in between. The DNA for the CDR3 is TGTGCTAGTGGGCCAGGGCAGGTCGAGCAGTACTTC. It encodes CASGPGQVEQYF. Full variable domain (rest looked up from reference TRBV12-5 and TRBJ2-7): DARVTQTPRHKVTEMGQEVTMRCQPILGHNTVFWYRQTMMQGLELLAYFRNRAPLDDSGMPKDRFSAEMPDATLATLKIQPSEPRDSAVYFCASGPGQVEQYFGPGTRLTVT.

The gene calls are TRBV25-1 and TRBJ1-2; D is perhaps TRBD1 (6 bases). The V end was cut by 2 bases, the J end by 0 bases, with 10 bases between. The V gene's germline CDR1 is MGHDK and CDR2 SYGVNS. This CDR3 is 15 amino acids long. CDR3 DNA: TGTGCCAGCAGTGAACGCGGGGGCGCTAACTATGGCTACACCTTC. Translating it yields CASSERGGANYGYTF.

To note about this clone: This sample also contains other DNA sequences that code for the same CDR3. The chain is built from TRBV5-1 and TRBJ1-3, with a possible D match to TRBD1 (5 bases). This CDR3 has 13 residues. In germline, CDR1 is SGHRS, CDR2 YFSETQ. V was clipped by 2 bases and J by 4 bases, with 7 bases between them. The CDR3 reads CASSLDSGNTIYF. The CDR3 region has the DNA TGCGCCAGCAGCTTAGACAGCGGAAACACCATATATTTT.

This chain uses TRBV25-1 with TRBJ2-7, with 11 bases matching TRBD1. Per the germline V gene, CDR1 is MGHDK and CDR2 is SYGVNS. V lost 5 bases and J lost 1; bases outside the gene matches: 4. The CDR3 spans 15 residues. CDR3 residues: CASSPGQGVSYEQYF. The CDR3 region has the DNA TGTGCCAGCAGTCCGGGACAGGGGGTATCCTACGAGCAGTACTTC.

CDR3 region: CASSLFEELGYGYTF. The DNA for the CDR3 is TGTGCCAGCAGTTTATTCGAGGAATTGGGCTATGGCTACACCTTC. This sequence joins TRBV28 and TRBJ1-2; D call uncertain. CDR3 length equals 15 residues. CDR1 and CDR2 (germline): MDHEN, SYDVKM. V lost 1 base to trimming and J lost 4 bases, with 13 bases between them.

This rearrangement joins TRBV10-3 to TRBJ2-1, with 10 bases fitting TRBD2. The V segment lost 8 bases and the J segment 6 bases; nucleotides outside the gene matches: 16. In germline, CDR1 is ENHRY, CDR2 SYGVKD. This CDR3 comprises 17 residues. CDR3 loop: CAISGLAGAVTTNEQFF. In nucleotides, the CDR3 is TGTGCCATCTCAGGCCTAGCGGGAGCGGTAACGACCAATGAGCAGTTCTTC.

The chain combines TRBV6-5 with TRBJ2-7; 8 nucleotides agree with TRBD1. V shed 3 bases and J 2 bases; nucleotides not matched to a gene: 6. Looked up from germline, CDR1 is MNHEY and CDR2 is SVGAGI. The CDR3 is made up of 15 amino acids. The CDR3 spells CASSYSGQETYEQYF. CDR3 in DNA: TGTGCCAGCAGTTATTCGGGACAGGAGACCTACGAGCAGTACTTC.

The gene calls are TRBV6-2 or TRBV6-3 and TRBJ2-7; possibly TRBD1 for D (6 bases). Trimming pared 2 bases from V and 2 bases from J, leaving 16 bases between. The CDR3 runs to 16 residues. Germline V CDR1 and CDR2: MNHEY, SVGEGT. The CDR3 protein is CASSYGARQVTYEQYF. CDR3 DNA sequence: TGTGCCAGCAGTTACGGGGCGAGACAGGTGACCTACGAGCAGTACTTC.

This sequence joins TRBV27 and TRBJ2-2; 7 nucleotides align to TRBD2. Germline CDR1 is MNHEY and CDR2 is SMNVEV (reference sequence). The CDR3 totals 16 residues. After removal of 3 bases from V and 3 bases from J, the junction contained 7 bases not matched to a gene. The CDR3 DNA follows: TGTGCCAGCAGTTTTCTAGCGGAGCGACACACCGGGGAGCTGTTTTTT. Protein: CASSFLAERHTGELFF.

This sequence joins TRBV2 and TRBJ2-5; D might be TRBD2 (6 bases). Trimming pared 4 bases from V and 5 bases from J, leaving 14 bases between. Germline V gene data show CDR1 as SNHLY and CDR2 as FYNNEI. The CDR3 is 14 amino acids. The chain's CDR3 is CASSVGLRGETQYF. In DNA form, the CDR3 reads TGTGCCAGCAGTGTAGGACTACGTGGGGAGACCCAGTACTTC.

V is TRBV4-2 and J is TRBJ1-4; D is perhaps TRBD1 (5 bases). The V and J ends lost 0 bases and 2 bases respectively, with 10 bases between them. Germline CDR1 is LGHNA and CDR2 is YNFKEQ. The CDR3 runs to 16 residues. The CDR3 protein is CASSQDTRATNEKLFF. The CDR3 nucleotides read TGTGCCAGCAGCCAAGATACCAGGGCGACTAATGAAAAACTGTTTTTT.

For the CDR3, the DNA is TGTGCCAGCAGCGTAGCCGGTAGCGGGAGGGCCACCAATGAGCAGTTCTTC. Its translation: CASSVAGSGRATNEQFF. The V call is TRBV9, the J call TRBJ2-1; 11 positions agree with TRBD2. V dropped 0 bases and J dropped 6; count of bases not matched to a gene: 8. CDR1 is SGDLS and CDR2 is YYNGEE in the germline V gene. This CDR3 is built from 17 residues.

This chain uses TRBV11-3 with TRBJ1-5; 8 bases are shared with TRBD1. The CDR3 has 15 residues. Germline-derived CDR1 and CDR2 are SGHNT and YENEEA. Trimming took 6 bases from V and 2 from J; bases not matched to a gene: 6. The CDR3 DNA reads TGTGCCAGCAGTTCTCAGGGACAGGGCAATCAGCCCCAGCATTTT. It translates to CASSSQGQGNQPQHF.

The chain uses TRBV3-1 (or the pseudogene TRBV3-2) and TRBJ2-7, with 8 bases lining up with TRBD1. Per germline, CDR1 LGHDT and CDR2 YNNKEL (reference sequence). The CDR3 has 13 residues. With 0 bases clipped from V and 11 bases from J, the junction kept 6 bases outside the gene matches. CDR3 nucleotide sequence: TGTGCCAGCAGCCAAGACCCGGGACAGGTTAAGTACTTC. Amino acids: CASSQDPGQVKYF.